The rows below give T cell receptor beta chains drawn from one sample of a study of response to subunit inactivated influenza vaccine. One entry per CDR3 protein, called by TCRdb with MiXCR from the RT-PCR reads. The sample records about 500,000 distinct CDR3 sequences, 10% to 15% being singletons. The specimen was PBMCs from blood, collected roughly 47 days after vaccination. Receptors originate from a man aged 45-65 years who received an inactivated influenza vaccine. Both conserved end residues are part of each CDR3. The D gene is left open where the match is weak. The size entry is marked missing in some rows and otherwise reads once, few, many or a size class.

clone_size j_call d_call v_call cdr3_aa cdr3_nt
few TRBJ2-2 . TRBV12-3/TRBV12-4 CASSERHGTGELFF TGTGCCAGCAGTGAACGACACGGGACCGGGGAGCTGTTTTTT
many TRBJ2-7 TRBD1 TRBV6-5 CASSYPGQGGRQYF TGTGCCAGCAGTTACCCGGGACAGGGGGGTAGGCAGTACTTC
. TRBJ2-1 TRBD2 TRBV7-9 CASSETSGRFDEQFF TGTGCCAGCAGCGAGACTAGCGGGAGATTTGATGAGCAGTTCTTC
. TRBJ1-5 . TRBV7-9 CASSSSPGLGNQPQHF TGTGCCAGCAGCTCGTCACCGGGACTTGGCAATCAGCCCCAGCATTTT
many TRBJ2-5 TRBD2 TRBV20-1 CSAERLAGAEETQYF TGCAGTGCGGAGAGACTAGCGGGGGCCGAAGAGACCCAGTACTTC
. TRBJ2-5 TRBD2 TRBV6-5 CASSFRSGGGETQYF TGTGCCAGCAGTTTTAGGAGCGGGGGTGGAGAGACCCAGTACTTC
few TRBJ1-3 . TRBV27 CASSSAGSSGNTIYF TGTGCCAGCAGTTCCGCGGGTAGCTCTGGAAACACCATATATTTT
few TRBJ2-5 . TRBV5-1 CASSSEGGQQETQYF TGCGCCAGCAGCTCCGAGGGGGGGCAACAAGAGACCCAGTACTTC
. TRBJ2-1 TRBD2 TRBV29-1 CSVVTSLAGAEQFF TGCAGCGTTGTAACCTCATTAGCGGGAGCTGAGCAGTTCTTC
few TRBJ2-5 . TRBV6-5 CASSYSNGGPQYF TGTGCCAGCAGTTACTCGAATGGAGGGCCCCAGTACTTC
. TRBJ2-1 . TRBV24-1 CATSKRSLYNEQFF TGTGCCACCAGTAAACGTTCCCTCTACAATGAGCAGTTCTTC
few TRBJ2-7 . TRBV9 CASSPRVLDEQYF TGTGCCAGCAGCCCCCGAGTGCTCGACGAGCAGTACTTC
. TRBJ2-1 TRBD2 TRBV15 CATSRAGGGSAPEQFF TGTGCCACCAGCAGGGCCGGTGGCGGGAGTGCGCCTGAGCAGTTCTTC
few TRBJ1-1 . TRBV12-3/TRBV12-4 CASSQSQGNTEAFF TGTGCCAGCAGTCAATCTCAGGGGAACACTGAAGCTTTCTTT
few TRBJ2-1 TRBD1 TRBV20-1 CSARTRQGNYNEQFF TGCAGTGCTCGGACCCGACAGGGAAATTACAATGAGCAGTTCTTC
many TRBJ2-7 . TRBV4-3 CASSQGPLGSYEQYF TGCGCCAGCAGCCAAGGACCCCTTGGGAGCTACGAGCAGTACTTC
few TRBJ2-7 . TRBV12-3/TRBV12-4 CASSPRDNTYEQYF TGTGCCAGCAGTCCCCGGGACAACACCTACGAGCAGTACTTC
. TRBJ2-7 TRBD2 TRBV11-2 CASSFEAGGGYEQYF TGTGCCAGCAGCTTCGAAGCGGGGGGGGGCTACGAGCAGTACTTC
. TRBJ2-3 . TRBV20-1 CSARVSSTDTQYF TGCAGTGCTAGGGTCTCTAGCACAGATACGCAGTATTTT
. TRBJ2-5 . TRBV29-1 CSVGIRGRYQETQYF TGCAGCGTTGGGATTCGGGGCCGCTACCAAGAGACCCAGTACTTC
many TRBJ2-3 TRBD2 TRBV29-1 CSVEDFVTSGRAWSTDTQYF TGCAGCGTTGAAGATTTCGTGACTAGCGGGAGGGCCTGGTCTACAGATACGCAGTATTTT
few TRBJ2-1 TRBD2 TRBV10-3 CAIRMTSDNEQFF TGTGCCATCAGGATGACTAGCGACAATGAGCAGTTCTTC
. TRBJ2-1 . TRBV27 CASSFSRQWAYNEQFF TGTGCCAGCAGTTTCTCCCGACAGTGGGCCTACAATGAGCAGTTCTTC
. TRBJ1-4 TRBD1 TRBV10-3 CAIRGTGGDEKLFF TGTGCCATCAGAGGGACAGGGGGCGATGAAAAACTGTTTTTT
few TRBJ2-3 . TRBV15 CATSRNLAGDTQYF TGTGCCACCAGCAGAAACCTAGCAGGAGATACGCAGTATTTT
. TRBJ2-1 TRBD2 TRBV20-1 CSASETSGSGFNEQFF TGCAGTGCTAGCGAGACTAGCGGGAGTGGCTTCAATGAGCAGTTCTTC
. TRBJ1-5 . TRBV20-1 CSASEDINQPQHF TGCAGTGCTAGTGAAGACATCAATCAGCCCCAGCATTTT
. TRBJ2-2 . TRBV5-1 CASSPFRHLKPGELFF TGCGCCAGCAGCCCCTTTCGACATTTGAAGCCCGGGGAGCTGTTTTTT
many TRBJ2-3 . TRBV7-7 CASSPAALGITDTQYF TGTGCCAGCAGCCCCGCCGCCCTAGGAATCACAGATACGCAGTATTTT
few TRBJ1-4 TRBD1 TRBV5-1 CASSSNARGPNEKLFF TGCGCCAGCAGCTCCAACGCGAGGGGGCCTAATGAAAAACTGTTTTTT
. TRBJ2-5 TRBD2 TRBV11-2 CASSSSWASGGLETQYF TGTGCCAGCAGCTCCTCATGGGCTAGCGGGGGTTTGGAGACCCAGTACTTC
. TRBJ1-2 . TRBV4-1 CASSQEESVPYGYTF TGCGCCAGCAGCCAAGAGGAGTCAGTTCCTTATGGCTACACCTTC
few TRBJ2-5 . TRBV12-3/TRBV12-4 CASSLPTSQETQYF TGTGCCAGCAGTCTACCGACTAGCCAAGAGACCCAGTACTTC
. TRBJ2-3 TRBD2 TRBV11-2 CASSLPTSSGEITDTQYF TGTGCCAGCAGCTTGCCCACCTCTAGCGGGGAGATCACAGATACGCAGTATTTT
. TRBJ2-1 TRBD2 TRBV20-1 CSASGGGFNEQFF TGCAGTGCCAGCGGGGGGGGGTTCAATGAGCAGTTCTTC
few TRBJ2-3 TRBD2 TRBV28 CASSTSVGGRGADTQYF TGTGCCAGCAGCACGTCCGTGGGCGGGAGAGGGGCAGATACGCAGTATTTT
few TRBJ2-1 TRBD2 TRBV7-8 CASSSRTSGPPRPYNEQFF TGTGCCAGCAGCTCTCGGACTAGCGGCCCTCCCAGGCCTTACAATGAGCAGTTCTTC
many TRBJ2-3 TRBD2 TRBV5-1 CASSLFGTSGTDTQYF TGCGCCAGCAGCTTGTTCGGGACTAGCGGCACAGATACGCAGTATTTT
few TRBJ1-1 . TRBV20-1 CSARESVRGTEAFF TGCAGTGCTAGGGAGTCGGTCAGGGGCACTGAAGCTTTCTTT
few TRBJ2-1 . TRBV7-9 CASSLMRRSSYNEQFF TGTGCCAGCAGCTTAATGCGCAGGAGCTCCTACAATGAGCAGTTCTTC
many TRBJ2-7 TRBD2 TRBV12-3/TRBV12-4 CASSFRGLAGFGEQYF TGTGCCAGCAGTTTCCGCGGACTAGCGGGGTTTGGCGAGCAGTACTTC
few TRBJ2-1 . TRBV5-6 CASSLYMTGPYNEQFF TGTGCCAGCAGCTTGTATATGACGGGACCGTACAATGAGCAGTTCTTC
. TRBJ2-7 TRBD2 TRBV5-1 CASSLTSGRPLSYEQYF TGCGCCAGCAGCCTGACTAGCGGGAGGCCACTGTCCTACGAGCAGTACTTC
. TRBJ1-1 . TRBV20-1 CSARASLNTEAFF TGCAGTGCTAGAGCCAGCCTGAACACTGAAGCTTTCTTT
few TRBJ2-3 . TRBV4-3 CASSQEGPTDTQYF TGCGCCAGCAGCCAAGAAGGACCCACAGATACGCAGTATTTT
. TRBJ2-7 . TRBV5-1 CASSISESHEQYF TGCGCCAGCAGCATATCGGAGTCCCACGAGCAGTACTTC
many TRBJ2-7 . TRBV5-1 CASSLQGGTYEQYF TGCGCCAGCAGCTTGCAGGGGGGCACCTACGAGCAGTACTTC